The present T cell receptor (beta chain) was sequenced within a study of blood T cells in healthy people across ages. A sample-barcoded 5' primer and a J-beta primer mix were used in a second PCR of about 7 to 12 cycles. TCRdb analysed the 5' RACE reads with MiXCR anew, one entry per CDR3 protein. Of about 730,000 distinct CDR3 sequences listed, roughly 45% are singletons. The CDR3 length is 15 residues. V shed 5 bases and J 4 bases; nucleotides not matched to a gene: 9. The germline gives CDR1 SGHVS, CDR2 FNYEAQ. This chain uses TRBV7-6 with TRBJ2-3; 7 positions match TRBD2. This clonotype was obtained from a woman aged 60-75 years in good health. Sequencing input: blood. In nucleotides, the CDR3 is TGTGCCAGCAGCGCCGGACTAGAGGGCGCAGATACGCAGTATTTT. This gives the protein CASSAGLEGADTQYF.